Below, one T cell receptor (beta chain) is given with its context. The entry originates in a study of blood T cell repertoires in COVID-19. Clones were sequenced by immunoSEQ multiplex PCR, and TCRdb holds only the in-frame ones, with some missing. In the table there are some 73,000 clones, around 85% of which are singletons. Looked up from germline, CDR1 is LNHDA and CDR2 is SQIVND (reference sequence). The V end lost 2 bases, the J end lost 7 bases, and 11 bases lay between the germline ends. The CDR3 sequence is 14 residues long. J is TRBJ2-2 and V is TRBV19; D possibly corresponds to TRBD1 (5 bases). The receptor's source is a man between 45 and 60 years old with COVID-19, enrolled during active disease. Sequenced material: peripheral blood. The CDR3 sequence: CASSISVGDGELFF. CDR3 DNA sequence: TGTGCCAGTAGTATAAGTGTAGGGGACGGGGAGCTGTTTTTT.